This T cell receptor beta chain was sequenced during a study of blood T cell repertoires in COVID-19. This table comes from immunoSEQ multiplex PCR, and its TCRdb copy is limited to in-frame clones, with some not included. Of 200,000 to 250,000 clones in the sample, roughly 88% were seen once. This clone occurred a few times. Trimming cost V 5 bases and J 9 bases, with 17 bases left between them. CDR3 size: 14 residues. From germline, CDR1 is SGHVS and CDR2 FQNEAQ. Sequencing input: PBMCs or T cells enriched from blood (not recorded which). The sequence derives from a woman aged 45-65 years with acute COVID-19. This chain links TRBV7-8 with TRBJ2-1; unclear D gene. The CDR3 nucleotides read TGTGCCAGCAGCCCCTGGTCCCAGGTTGTTGAGCAGTTCTTC. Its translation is CASSPWSQVVEQFF.